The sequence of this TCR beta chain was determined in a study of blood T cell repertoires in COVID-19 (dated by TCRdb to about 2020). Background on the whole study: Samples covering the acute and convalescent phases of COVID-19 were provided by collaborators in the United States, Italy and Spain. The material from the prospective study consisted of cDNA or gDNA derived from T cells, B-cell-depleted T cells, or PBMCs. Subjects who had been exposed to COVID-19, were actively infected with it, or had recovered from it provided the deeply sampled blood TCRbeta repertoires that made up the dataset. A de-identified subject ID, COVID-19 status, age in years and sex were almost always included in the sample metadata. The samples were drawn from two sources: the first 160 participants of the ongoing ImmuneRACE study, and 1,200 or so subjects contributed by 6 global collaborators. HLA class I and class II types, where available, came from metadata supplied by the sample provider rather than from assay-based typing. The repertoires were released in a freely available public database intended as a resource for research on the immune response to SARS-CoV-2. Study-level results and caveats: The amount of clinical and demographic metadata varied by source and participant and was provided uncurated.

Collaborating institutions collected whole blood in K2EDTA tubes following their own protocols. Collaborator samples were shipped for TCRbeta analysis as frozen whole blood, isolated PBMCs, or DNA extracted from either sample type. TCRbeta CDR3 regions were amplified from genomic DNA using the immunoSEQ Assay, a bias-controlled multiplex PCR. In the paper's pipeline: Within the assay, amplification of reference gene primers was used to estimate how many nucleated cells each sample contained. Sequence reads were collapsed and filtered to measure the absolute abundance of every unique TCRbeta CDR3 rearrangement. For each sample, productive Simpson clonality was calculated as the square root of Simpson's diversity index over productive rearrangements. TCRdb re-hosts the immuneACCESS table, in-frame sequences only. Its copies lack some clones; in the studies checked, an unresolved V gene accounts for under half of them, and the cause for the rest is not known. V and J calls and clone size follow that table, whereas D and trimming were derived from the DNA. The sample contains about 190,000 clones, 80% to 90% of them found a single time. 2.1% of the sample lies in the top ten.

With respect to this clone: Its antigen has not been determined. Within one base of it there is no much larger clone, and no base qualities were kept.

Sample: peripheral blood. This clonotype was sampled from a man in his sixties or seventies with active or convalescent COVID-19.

The nucleotide sequence reads as follows: TGTGCCAGCAGTTTGACTAGCGGAATGAAGGAGACCCAGTACTTC. The encoded protein is CASSLTSGMKETQYF. The chain was built from TRBV27 and TRBJ2-5; the central 9 bases match TRBD2. Unmatched junction bases come to 7, with V trimmed by 3 bases and J by 5 bases. CDR1 and CDR2 were assigned from the germline V gene (reference sequence) as MNHEY and SMNVEV. The CDR3 starts with the cysteine, ends with the phenylalanine, and has 15 residues. The read is trimmed to its CDR3 DNA, 45 bases read in frame from base 1.